Listed below are T cell receptor beta chains from one sample, sequenced in a study of T-cell reconstitution after alpha-beta-depleted transplantation in children. MiXCR, applied by TCRdb to the PCR reads, yields one record per CDR3 protein. The sample includes roughly 500,000 distinct CDR3 sequences, about 10% of them seen just once. The source material was PBMCs, sampled before TCRalphabeta/CD19-depleted stem cell transplant. These receptors were collected from a child under 10 years old with inherited bone marrow failure, due to receive a stem cell transplant. Each CDR3 is given with its conserved first and last residue. Fields, in order: V gene, J gene, clone size, D gene, CDR3 protein. The D gene is left open where the match is weak. Size is omitted from some rows. Given values are once, few, many or a class for expanded clones.

V: TRBV18
J: TRBJ1-1
size: many
D: .
CDR3: CASSPVQAEFEAFF

V: TRBV29-1
J: TRBJ2-3
size: many
D: TRBD1
CDR3: CSVDGTGDGDTQYF

V: TRBV4-1
J: TRBJ2-3
size: many
D: .
CDR3: CASSQVLAPFTDTQYF

V: TRBV7-7
J: TRBJ2-1
size: many
D: .
CDR3: CASSKQGYNEQFF

V: TRBV27
J: TRBJ2-2
size: many
D: TRBD1
CDR3: CASSLVQGAGELFF

V: TRBV6-2/TRBV6-3
J: TRBJ2-3
size: many
D: .
CDR3: CAAGTSTDTQYF

V: TRBV20-1
J: TRBJ2-2
size: many
D: TRBD1
CDR3: CSARSGQAPTGELFF

V: TRBV29-1
J: TRBJ1-2
size: .
D: TRBD1
CDR3: CSVFGTGGANYGYTF

V: TRBV9
J: TRBJ2-1
size: many
D: TRBD2
CDR3: CASSVDPSGRVGEQFF

V: TRBV29-1
J: TRBJ2-5
size: many
D: TRBD2
CDR3: CSVVRAGLGETQYF

V: TRBV12-3/TRBV12-4
J: TRBJ2-1
size: many
D: TRBD2
CDR3: CASSPSGLGIHNEQFF

V: TRBV5-1
J: TRBJ2-3
size: many
D: TRBD1
CDR3: CASSLGRQGVTDTQYF

V: TRBV12-3/TRBV12-4
J: TRBJ2-3
size: many
D: .
CDR3: CASSILAGGTDTQYF

V: TRBV12-3/TRBV12-4
J: TRBJ2-7
size: many
D: TRBD2
CDR3: CASSFGGDEQYF

V: TRBV28
J: TRBJ2-3
size: many
D: .
CDR3: CASSLSSPDTQYF

V: TRBV16
J: TRBJ2-5
size: many
D: .
CDR3: CASSQTGPTQYF

V: TRBV6-2/TRBV6-3
J: TRBJ2-4
size: many
D: .
CDR3: CASSYSHPGQGIAKNIQYF

V: TRBV7-2
J: TRBJ1-1
size: many
D: .
CDR3: CASSSQRGHTEAFF

V: TRBV4-3
J: TRBJ2-3
size: many
D: TRBD2
CDR3: CASSQDRLAGTDTQYF

V: TRBV14
J: TRBJ2-7
size: .
D: .
CDR3: CASSQAPGVVYEQYF

V: TRBV12-3/TRBV12-4
J: TRBJ2-6
size: many
D: .
CDR3: CASSLLGVGANVLTF

V: TRBV10-3
J: TRBJ1-2
size: many
D: .
CDR3: CAISPNQGRSTGGYTF

V: TRBV20-1
J: TRBJ2-3
size: .
D: .
CDR3: CSVVSGQQSTDTQYF

V: TRBV12-3/TRBV12-4
J: TRBJ1-4
size: few
D: TRBD1
CDR3: CASSLEYLGGQGVGEKLFF

V: TRBV7-6
J: TRBJ2-1
size: .
D: TRBD2
CDR3: CASSRPTSGSVPTSYNEQFF

V: TRBV18
J: TRBJ1-1
size: few
D: TRBD1
CDR3: CASSSATGDTEAFF

V: TRBV7-9
J: TRBJ1-4
size: many
D: .
CDR3: CASSEITGWRNEKLFF

V: TRBV5-6
J: TRBJ1-2
size: many
D: TRBD1
CDR3: CASSLTGGRYTF

V: TRBV6-1
J: TRBJ1-3
size: many
D: .
CDR3: CASKVEGYSGNTIYF

V: TRBV5-6
J: TRBJ2-7
size: many
D: .
CDR3: CASSHDSAYEQYF

V: TRBV20-1
J: TRBJ1-3
size: many
D: .
CDR3: CSARYLYGNTIYF

V: TRBV20-1
J: TRBJ2-3
size: many
D: TRBD1
CDR3: CSARQGAIDTQYF

V: TRBV2
J: TRBJ2-3
size: .
D: TRBD2
CDR3: CASRGTSLITDTQYF

V: TRBV11-2
J: TRBJ2-7
size: many
D: .
CDR3: CASSRGLREMSYEQYF

V: TRBV10-3
J: TRBJ2-5
size: .
D: TRBD1
CDR3: CAISSGQGYQETQYF

V: TRBV6-5
J: TRBJ1-5
size: .
D: .
CDR3: CASSYSPMSNQPQHF

V: TRBV4-2
J: TRBJ2-3
size: many
D: .
CDR3: CASSQFLARTDTQYF

V: TRBV4-2
J: TRBJ2-2
size: many
D: TRBD2
CDR3: CASSQGLADNTGELFF

V: TRBV18
J: TRBJ2-7
size: few
D: .
CDR3: CASSPPNPYF

V: TRBV7-2
J: TRBJ2-7
size: many
D: TRBD2
CDR3: CASSPALAVYEQYF

V: TRBV4-3
J: TRBJ2-7
size: many
D: .
CDR3: CASSQGFGIYNEQYF

V: TRBV13
J: TRBJ1-4
size: many
D: .
CDR3: CASSLRTYIGVPTNEKLFF

V: TRBV12-3/TRBV12-4
J: TRBJ2-5
size: many
D: TRBD2
CDR3: CASSSRSGGTQETQYF

V: TRBV7-9
J: TRBJ1-1
size: few
D: .
CDR3: CASSLGVVFEAFF

V: TRBV27
J: TRBJ2-3
size: few
D: .
CDR3: CASSSTGLPNTDTQYF

V: TRBV27
J: TRBJ2-5
size: many
D: TRBD1
CDR3: CASRRQGGETQYF

V: TRBV7-2
J: TRBJ2-3
size: many
D: .
CDR3: CASSPAHPGGWGYF

V: TRBV29-1
J: TRBJ1-2
size: many
D: .
CDR3: CSVRQTLNYGYTF

V: TRBV20-1
J: TRBJ1-1
size: many
D: .
CDR3: CSARDGRVTEAFF

V: TRBV12-3/TRBV12-4
J: TRBJ1-1
size: many
D: TRBD1
CDR3: CASSTGAPEAFF

V: TRBV4-3
J: TRBJ2-2
size: many
D: .
CDR3: CASSPRPNTGELFF